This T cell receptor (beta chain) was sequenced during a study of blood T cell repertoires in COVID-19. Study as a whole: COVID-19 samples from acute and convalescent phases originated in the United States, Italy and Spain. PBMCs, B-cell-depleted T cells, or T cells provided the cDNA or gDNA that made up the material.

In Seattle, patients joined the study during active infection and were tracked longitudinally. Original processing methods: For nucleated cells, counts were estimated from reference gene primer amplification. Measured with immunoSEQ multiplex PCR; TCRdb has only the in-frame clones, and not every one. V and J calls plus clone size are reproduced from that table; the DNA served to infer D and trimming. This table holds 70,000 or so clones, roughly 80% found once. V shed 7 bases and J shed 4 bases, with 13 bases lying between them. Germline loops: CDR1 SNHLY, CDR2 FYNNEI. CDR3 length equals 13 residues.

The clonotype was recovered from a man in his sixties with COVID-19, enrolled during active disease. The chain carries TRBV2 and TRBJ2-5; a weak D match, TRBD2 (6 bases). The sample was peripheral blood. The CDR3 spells CASTNLAPETQYF. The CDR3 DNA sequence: TGTGCCAGCACCAATCTAGCGCCAGAGACCCAGTACTTC.